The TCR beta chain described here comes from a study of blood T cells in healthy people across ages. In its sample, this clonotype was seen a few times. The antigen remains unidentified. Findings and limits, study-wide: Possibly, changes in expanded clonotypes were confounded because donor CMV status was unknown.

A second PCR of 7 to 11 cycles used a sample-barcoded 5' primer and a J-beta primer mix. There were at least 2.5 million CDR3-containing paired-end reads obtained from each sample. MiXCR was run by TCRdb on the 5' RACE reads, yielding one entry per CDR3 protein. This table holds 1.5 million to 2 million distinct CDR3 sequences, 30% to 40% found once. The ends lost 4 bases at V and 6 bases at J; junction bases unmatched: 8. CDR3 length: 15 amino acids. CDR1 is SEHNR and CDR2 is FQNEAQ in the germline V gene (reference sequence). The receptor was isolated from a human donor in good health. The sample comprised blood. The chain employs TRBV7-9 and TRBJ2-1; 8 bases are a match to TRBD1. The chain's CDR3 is CASSYPGTGGNEQFF. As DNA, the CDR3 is TGTGCCAGCAGCTATCCCGGGACAGGAGGCAATGAGCAGTTCTTC.